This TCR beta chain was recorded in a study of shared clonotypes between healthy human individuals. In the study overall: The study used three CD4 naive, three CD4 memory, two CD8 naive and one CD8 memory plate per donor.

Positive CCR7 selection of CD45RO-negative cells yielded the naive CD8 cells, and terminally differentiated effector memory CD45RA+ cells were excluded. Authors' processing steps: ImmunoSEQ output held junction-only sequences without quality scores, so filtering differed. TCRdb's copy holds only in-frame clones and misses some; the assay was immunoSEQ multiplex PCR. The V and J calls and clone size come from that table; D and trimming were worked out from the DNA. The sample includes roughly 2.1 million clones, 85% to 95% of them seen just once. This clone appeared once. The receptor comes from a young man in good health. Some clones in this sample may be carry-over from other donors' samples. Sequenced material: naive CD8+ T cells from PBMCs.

The CDR3 here is CATSRDAGSPHEQYF. The DNA for the CDR3 is TGTGCCACCAGCAGAGACGCCGGATCACCCCACGAGCAGTACTTC. The chain couples TRBV15 to TRBJ2-7; no reliable D call. Deletions cut 0 bases from V and 5 bases from J, with 14 bases between. The length of the CDR3 is 15 residues. Germline-derived CDR1 and CDR2 are LNHNV and YYDKDF (reference sequence). Together with reference TRBV15 and TRBJ2-7, the CDR3 gives the full variable domain: DAMVIQNPRYQVTQFGKPVTLSCSQTLNHNVMYWYQQKSSQAPKLLFHYYDKDFNNEADTPDNFQSRRPNTSFCFLDIRSPGLGDTAMYLCATSRDAGSPHEQYFGPGTRLTVT.